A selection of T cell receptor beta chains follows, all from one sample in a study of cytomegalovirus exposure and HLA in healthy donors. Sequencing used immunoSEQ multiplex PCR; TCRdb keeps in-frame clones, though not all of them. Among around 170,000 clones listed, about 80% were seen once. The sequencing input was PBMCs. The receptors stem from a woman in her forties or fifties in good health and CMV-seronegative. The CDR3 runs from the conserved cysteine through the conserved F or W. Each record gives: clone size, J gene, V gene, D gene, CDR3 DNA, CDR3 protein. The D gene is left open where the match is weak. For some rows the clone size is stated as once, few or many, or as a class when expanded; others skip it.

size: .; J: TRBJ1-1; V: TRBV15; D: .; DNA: TGTGCCACCAGCAGGGGGGCGGCGAACACTGAAGCTTTCTTT; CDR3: CATSRGAANTEAFF
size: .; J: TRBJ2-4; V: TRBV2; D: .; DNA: TGTGCCAGCAGAAGACTAGCCAAAAACATTCAGTACTTC; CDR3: CASRRLAKNIQYF
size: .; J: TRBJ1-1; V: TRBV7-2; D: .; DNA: TGTGCCAGCAGTAAACAGGGTATCTTT; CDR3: CASSKQGIF
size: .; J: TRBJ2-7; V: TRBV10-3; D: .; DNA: TGTGCCCCAAACCTAAGGGGCCCCAGCTCCTACGAGCAGTACTTC; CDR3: CAPNLRGPSSYEQYF
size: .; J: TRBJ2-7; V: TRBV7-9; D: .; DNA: TGTGCCAGCAGCTGGACAGCCCTTAGCTCCTACGAGCAGTACTTC; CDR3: CASSWTALSSYEQYF
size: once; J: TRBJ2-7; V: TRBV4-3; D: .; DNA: TGCGCCAGCAGCCAAGTAGGAGGGGTCATGGTCTACGAGCAGTACTTC; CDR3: CASSQVGGVMVYEQYF
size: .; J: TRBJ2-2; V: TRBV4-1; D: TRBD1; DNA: TGCGCCAGCAGCTTCCACAGGGGAAACACCGGGGAGCTGTTTTTT; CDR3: CASSFHRGNTGELFF
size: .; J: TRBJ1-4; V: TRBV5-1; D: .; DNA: TGCGCCAGCAGCTTAGCCGCAACTAATGAAAAACTGTTTTTT; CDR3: CASSLAATNEKLFF
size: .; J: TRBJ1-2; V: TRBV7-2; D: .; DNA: TGTGCCAGCAGAATAAAAGGTTCTAGGAACTATGGCTACACCTTC; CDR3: CASRIKGSRNYGYTF
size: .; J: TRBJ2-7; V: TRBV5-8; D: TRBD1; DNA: TGCGCCAGCAGCTGGTCGGGACAGGGGACCTACGAGCAGTACTTC; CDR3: CASSWSGQGTYEQYF
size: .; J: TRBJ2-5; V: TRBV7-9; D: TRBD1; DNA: TGTGCCAGCAGCCCAGGGGGTCGAGAGACCCAGTACTTC; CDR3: CASSPGGRETQYF
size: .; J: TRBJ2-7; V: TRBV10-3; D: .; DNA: TGTGCCATCAGCCCAGGCGCCAGCTCCTACGAGCAGTACTTC; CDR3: CAISPGASSYEQYF
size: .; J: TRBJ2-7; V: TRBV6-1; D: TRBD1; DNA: TGTGCCAGCAGTGAAGCAGGGACAGGGTGGGGCGAGCAGTACTTC; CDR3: CASSEAGTGWGEQYF
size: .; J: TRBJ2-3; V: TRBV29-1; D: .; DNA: TGCAGCGTCGCACCTCTCTTAGGGAGAACAGATACGCAGTATTTT; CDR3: CSVAPLLGRTDTQYF
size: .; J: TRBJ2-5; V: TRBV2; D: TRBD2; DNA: TGTGCCAGCAACCGACTAGCGGGAGGCCAAGAGTACTTC; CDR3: CASNRLAGGQEYF
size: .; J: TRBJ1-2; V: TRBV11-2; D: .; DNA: TGTGCCAGCAGCTTAGGAGGGGGCTACACCTTC; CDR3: CASSLGGGYTF
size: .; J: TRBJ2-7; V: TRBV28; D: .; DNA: TGTGCCAGCAGTTGGTATAGACCCAGTAGCTCCTACGAGCAGTACTTC; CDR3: CASSWYRPSSSYEQYF
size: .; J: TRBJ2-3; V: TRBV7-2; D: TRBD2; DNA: TGTGCCAGCAGCGTAACTAGCGGGGGGGCTAATACGCAGTATTTT; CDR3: CASSVTSGGANTQYF
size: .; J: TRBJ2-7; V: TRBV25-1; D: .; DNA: TGTGCCAGCAGTGATTTCGGCACCGGGGAGCAGTACTTC; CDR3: CASSDFGTGEQYF
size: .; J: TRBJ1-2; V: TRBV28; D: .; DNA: TGTGCCAGCAGTTTTCGAGGAACAGGGACAAACTATGGCTACACCTTC; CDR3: CASSFRGTGTNYGYTF
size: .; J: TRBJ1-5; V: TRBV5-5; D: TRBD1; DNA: TGTGCCAGCAGCGAGGGACAGAATAATCAGCCCCAGCATTTT; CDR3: CASSEGQNNQPQHF
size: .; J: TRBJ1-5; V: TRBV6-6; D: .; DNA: TGTGCCAGCAGGCCTGACTTTAGGGGTCAGCCCCAGCATTTT; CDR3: CASRPDFRGQPQHF
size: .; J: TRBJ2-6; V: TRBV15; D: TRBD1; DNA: TGTGCCACCAGCAGCCTTCTTATGACAGGGTCTGGGGCCAACGTCCTGACTTTC; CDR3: CATSSLLMTGSGANVLTF
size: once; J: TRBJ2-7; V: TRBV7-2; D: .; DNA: TGTGCCAGCAGCTCTCAAGGGCCGGCTGGGGGGGAGCAGTACTTC; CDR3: CASSSQGPAGGEQYF
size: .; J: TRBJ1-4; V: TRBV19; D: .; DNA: TGTGCCAGTAGTATAGAGGGGGACTTGGCAACTAATGAAAAACTGTTTTTT; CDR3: CASSIEGDLATNEKLFF
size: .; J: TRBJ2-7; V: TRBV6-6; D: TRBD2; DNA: TGTGCCAGTTCAAGACTAGCGGGGGGCTACGAGCAGTACTTC; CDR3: CASSRLAGGYEQYF
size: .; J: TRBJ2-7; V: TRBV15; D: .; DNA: TGTGCCACCAGCCGGGGCCGGGGGAAGGGCTACGAGCAGTACTTC; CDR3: CATSRGRGKGYEQYF
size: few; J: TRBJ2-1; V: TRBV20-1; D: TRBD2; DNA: TGCAGTGCTAGAGTAGCGGGAGAGTTCTTC; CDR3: CSARVAGEFF
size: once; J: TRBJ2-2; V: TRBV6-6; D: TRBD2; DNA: TGTGCCAGCAGTTACCTTCGGGAGGTCGGGGAGCTGTTTTTT; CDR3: CASSYLREVGELFF
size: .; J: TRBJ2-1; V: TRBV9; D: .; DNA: TGTGCCAGCAGCGGAGGGGCGGGAAGGTACAATGAGCAGTTCTTC; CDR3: CASSGGAGRYNEQFF
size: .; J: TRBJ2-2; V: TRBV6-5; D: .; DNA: TGTGCCAGCAGTTACTCCCAAACACACACCGGGGAGCTGTTTTTT; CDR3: CASSYSQTHTGELFF
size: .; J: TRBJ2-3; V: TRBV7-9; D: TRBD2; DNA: TGTGCCAGCAGCCCTCTGGGGCTAGCGGGGGGTCCCAGTACGCAGTATTTT; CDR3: CASSPLGLAGGPSTQYF
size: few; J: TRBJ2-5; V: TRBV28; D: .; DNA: TGTGCCAGCAGTCCCAACATAGCAGTCCAAGAGACCCAGTACTTC; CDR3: CASSPNIAVQETQYF
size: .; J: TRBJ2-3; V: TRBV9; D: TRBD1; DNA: TGTGCCAGCAGCCTTGGACAGGGGCCCAACACAGATACGCAGTATTTT; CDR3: CASSLGQGPNTDTQYF
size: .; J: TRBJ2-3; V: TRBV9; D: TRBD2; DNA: TGTGCCAGCAGCACTAGCGGGAGGAGCACAGATACGCAGTATTTT; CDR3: CASSTSGRSTDTQYF
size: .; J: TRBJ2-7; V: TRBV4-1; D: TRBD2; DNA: TGCGCCAGCAGCCCCAGCACGGGCGGGGGGTACGAGCAGTACTTC; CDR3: CASSPSTGGGYEQYF
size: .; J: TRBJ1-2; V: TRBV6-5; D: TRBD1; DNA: TGTGCCAGCAGTTACAGGGGGACAGATACCAACTATGGCTACACCTTC; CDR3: CASSYRGTDTNYGYTF
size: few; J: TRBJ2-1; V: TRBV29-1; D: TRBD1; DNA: TGCGGCACAGGGGGCGCGGGTGAGCAGTTCTTC; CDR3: CGTGGAGEQFF
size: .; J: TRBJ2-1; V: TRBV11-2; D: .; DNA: TGTGCCAGCAGCTTAGAATTTCAGGGTACAACACGAGATGAGCAGTTCTTC; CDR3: CASSLEFQGTTRDEQFF
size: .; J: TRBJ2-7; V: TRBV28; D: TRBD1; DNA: TGTGCCAGCAGCTCAAAAGTAGGGACAGTCGGGGTCTACGAGCAGTACTTC; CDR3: CASSSKVGTVGVYEQYF
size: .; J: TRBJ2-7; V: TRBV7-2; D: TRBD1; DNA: TGTGCCAGCAGCCAGGACAGGGGGCGGAACGAGCAGTACTTC; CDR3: CASSQDRGRNEQYF
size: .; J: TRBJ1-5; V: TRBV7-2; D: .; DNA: TGTGCCAGCAGCGCACAAGGGGCGCTCAATCAGCCCCAGCATTTT; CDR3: CASSAQGALNQPQHF
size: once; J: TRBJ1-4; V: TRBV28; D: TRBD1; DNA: TGTGCCAGCAGTTTTATGGGACAGGGAACTAATGAAAAACTGTTTTTT; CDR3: CASSFMGQGTNEKLFF
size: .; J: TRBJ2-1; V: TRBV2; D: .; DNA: TGTGCCAGCGGTAAGACTTACGTATCCTACAATGAGCAGTTCTTC; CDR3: CASGKTYVSYNEQFF
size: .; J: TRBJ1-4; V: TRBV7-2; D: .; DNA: TGTGCCAGCAGCTTAGTAAGGGGGTATAATGAAAAACTGTTTTTT; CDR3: CASSLVRGYNEKLFF
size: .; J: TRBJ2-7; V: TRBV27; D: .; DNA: TGTGCCAGCAGCCGGGACTCTACCTACGAGCAGTACTTC; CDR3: CASSRDSTYEQYF
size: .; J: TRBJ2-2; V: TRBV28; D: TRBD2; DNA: TGTGCCAGCAGTGTCCGCGGGGGAAGCACCGGGGAGCTGTTTTTT; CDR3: CASSVRGGSTGELFF
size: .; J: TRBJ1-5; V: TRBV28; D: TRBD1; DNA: TGTGCCAGCAGAACAGGGGGCGTCAATCAGCCCCAGCATTTT; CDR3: CASRTGGVNQPQHF
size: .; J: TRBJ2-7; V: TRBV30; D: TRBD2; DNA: TGTGCCTGGAACAGTCTAGCGGGAGACGAGCAGTACTTC; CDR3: CAWNSLAGDEQYF
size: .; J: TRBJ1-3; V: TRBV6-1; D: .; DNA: TGTGCCAGCAGTGCAGGGCCTGGAAACACCATATATTTT; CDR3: CASSAGPGNTIYF
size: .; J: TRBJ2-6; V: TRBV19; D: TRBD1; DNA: TGTGCCAGTAGTCCCGGGACAGGGGCTAATCTTGGGGCCAACGTCCTGACTTTC; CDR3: CASSPGTGANLGANVLTF
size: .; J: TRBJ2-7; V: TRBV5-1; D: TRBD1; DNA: TGCGCCAGCAGCTTGACTGGGACAGGGAACGAGCAGTACTTC; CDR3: CASSLTGTGNEQYF
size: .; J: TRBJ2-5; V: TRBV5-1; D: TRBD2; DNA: TGCGCCAGCAGCTTGGAAGCGACTAGCGTGGCGCAAGAGACCCAGTACTTC; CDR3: CASSLEATSVAQETQYF
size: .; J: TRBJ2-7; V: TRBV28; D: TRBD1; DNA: TGTGCCAGCAGGTTCCTCCGGGACAGGGCCTTCGAGCAGTACTTC; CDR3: CASRFLRDRAFEQYF
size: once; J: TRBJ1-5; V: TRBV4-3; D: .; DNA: TGCGCCAGCAGCCAACAAAGCGGAGGCAATCAGCCCCAGCATTTT; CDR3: CASSQQSGGNQPQHF
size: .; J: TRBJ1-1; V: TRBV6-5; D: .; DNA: TGTGCCAGCAGTTACTCGCCGACAGAATTGAACACTGAAGCTTTCTTT; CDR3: CASSYSPTELNTEAFF
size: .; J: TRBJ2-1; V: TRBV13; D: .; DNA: TGTGCCAGCAGCTTTCAGGGGCTCAATGAGCAGTTCTTC; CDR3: CASSFQGLNEQFF
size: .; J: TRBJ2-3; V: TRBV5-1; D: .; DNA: TGCGCCAGCAGCGCGGTAGGAGATACGCAGTATTTT; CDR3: CASSAVGDTQYF
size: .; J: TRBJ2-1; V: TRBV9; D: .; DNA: TGTGCCAGCTCCCACCGGGACATAAGGAATGAGCAGTTCTTC; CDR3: CASSHRDIRNEQFF